This TCR beta chain was documented in a study of T-cell memory formation after mild COVID-19 (dated by TCRdb to the early 2020s). For the wider study: TCR sequence clusters from the two donors were found to be largely donor specific. T-cell clones expanding and contracting after mild COVID-19 in a couple of donors were tracked by longitudinal TCRalpha and TCRbeta repertoire sequencing. Two young, previously healthy adult volunteers, one female and one male, were included in the cohort.

V is cut back by 0 bases and J by 5 bases, with 3 bases in the junction unmatched. There are 14 amino acids in the CDR3, from cysteine to phenylalanine inclusive. Only the CDR3 region is kept as DNA, spanning 42 bases read in frame from base 1. Based on the germline V gene, the CDR1 and CDR2 sequences are SGHRS and YFSETQ. The study at large found these results: The study covered only a couple of mild cases, and larger cohorts including severe cases with pre-infection samples were considered necessary. Clones contracting from day 15 to 85 had balanced CD4/CD8 phenotypes, while a second wave expanding from day 15 to 37 was biased towards CD4+. Some responding clones were detected in pre-infection memory, suggesting pre-existing cross-reactive memory T cells joined the SARS-CoV-2 response. Whether the second-wave clones peaking on day 37 were SARS-CoV-2 specific was not confirmed. Contracting CD4+ clones were located mainly in the CM and EM memory subsets, whereas CD8+ clones were found to be enriched in EMRA.

Ficoll-Paque density gradient centrifugation was used to isolate PBMCs. Points on this clonotype: There is no known antigen for this receptor. No base qualities exist here, and no much larger clone lies one base off it.

Sequencing was performed on an Illumina NovaSeq 6000. cDNA libraries for TCRalpha and TCRbeta were prepared by 5'RACE using constant-segment primers, with sample barcodes and unique molecular identifiers added. RNA was extracted from every sample with Trizol reagent. Libraries were amplified in two PCR steps, with a second sample barcode and Illumina TruSeq adapters added in the second step. Sequencing of libraries was performed on an Illumina NovaSeq with 2 x 150 bp paired-end reads. The authors' pipeline ran thus. The reads were demultiplexed and collapsed into UMI-guided consensus sequences using migec v1.2.7. Using mixcr v2.1.11, UMI consensuses were aligned to TRA and TRB V and J templates and then assembled into clonotypes. Clonotypes were classified as expanded or contracted when called significant by both edgeR and NoisET, with noise models trained on biological replicates. For edgeR calls, the thresholds were a false discovery rate-adjusted p below 0.01 and a log2 fold-change of 1. As an exploratory analysis of dynamics, max-normalized trajectories of the 1000 most abundant clonotypes were examined by PCA with hierarchical clustering. Separately sequenced CD4+ and CD8+ repertoires were used to assign the CD4 or CD8 phenotype of responding clones. The public reads were reanalyzed by TCRdb: fastp trimming at Q25, MiXCR alignment, in-frame beta chains only. Every distinct CDR3 protein forms one entry, paired with its most common genes and DNA. These V and J calls originate from TCRdb's pipeline instead of the authors' own analysis. For this sample there are fewer than 200,000 distinct CDR3 sequences; over 10% appear just once. 3% to 4% of the sample lies in the top ten.

The chain was built from TRBV5-1 and TRBJ2-5; 8 central bases correspond to TRBD2. The source of this sequence is a man aged 18 to 29 who had mild COVID-19 (a few samples of this study predate the infection). The sample titles of this study are shuffled in the database, so cell type and time point are left out; the donor was told from shared clones. What was sequenced was PBMCs or a T cell subset sorted from them (not recorded which). The DNA sequence is given as TGCGCCAGCAGCTTGGGACTAGCGTTCGAGACCCAGTACTTC. This codes for CASSLGLAFETQYF.